This TCR beta chain was sequenced during a study of cytomegalovirus exposure and HLA in healthy donors. The CDR3 has 18 residues. J was trimmed by 3 bases and V by 2 bases; bases with no gene match: 8. Germline V lookup: CDR1 SEHNR, CDR2 FQNEAQ (reference sequence). With 60 Vbeta and 13 Jbeta primers, the PCR was carried out. TCRdb keeps only in-frame clones here, not all; method: immunoSEQ multiplex PCR. The sample consists of some 80,000 clones, over 65% of them appearing once. With regard to this clone: The antigen remains unidentified.

Study-level findings and limits: Later on, an analysis showed TCR association rates differing by HLA locus, with DRB1 the most and HLA-C the fewest. Reportedly, fewer N-insertions than the 666-donor mean appeared in an Asian-associated ancestry cluster in a later analysis. Among the sequence variants, a highly shared cluster was likely an artifact of sequencing. Researchers reported from a later analysis that most CMV-associated TCR beta chains appeared HLA-restricted.

The genes are TRBV7-9 and TRBJ2-1; 12 nucleotides line up with TRBD2. This TCR derives from a man aged 45-60 years in good health and CMV-seronegative. Sequenced sample: PBMCs. CDR3 protein: CASSLRLAGGRFYNEQFF. CDR3 DNA sequence: TGTGCCAGCAGCTTAAGGCTAGCGGGGGGGCGTTTCTACAATGAGCAGTTCTTC.